The TCR beta chain under discussion was sequenced for a study of cytomegalovirus exposure and HLA in healthy donors. Findings and limits, study-wide: A later analysis found common viral pathogens apparently linked to several of the most significant clusters. A link between a missense DCLRE1C variant and TCR beta V- and J-gene trimming emerged from a later analysis.

The CDR3 contains 13 residues. Germline trimming cut 4 bases from V and 7 bases from J; bases unmatched to any gene: 1. Germline CDR1 is LNHDA and CDR2 is SQIVND (reference sequence). The PCR had 60 Vbeta and 13 Jbeta primers. Sequencing was performed with immunoSEQ multiplex PCR; in TCRdb, only in-frame clones are kept and a portion is missing. The table records 110,000 to 150,000 clones, 82% of them present only once. With regard to this clone: Its antigen is undetermined.

Healthy bone marrow donors formed the donor group. Sequences were obtained from PBMCs. This receptor was identified in a male donor in good health and CMV-seronegative. The chain employs TRBV19 and TRBJ1-6; 7 bases fit TRBD1. The CDR3 spells CASSTGGNSPLHF. CDR3 DNA sequence: TGTGCCAGTAGTACAGGGGGGAATTCACCCCTCCACTTT.